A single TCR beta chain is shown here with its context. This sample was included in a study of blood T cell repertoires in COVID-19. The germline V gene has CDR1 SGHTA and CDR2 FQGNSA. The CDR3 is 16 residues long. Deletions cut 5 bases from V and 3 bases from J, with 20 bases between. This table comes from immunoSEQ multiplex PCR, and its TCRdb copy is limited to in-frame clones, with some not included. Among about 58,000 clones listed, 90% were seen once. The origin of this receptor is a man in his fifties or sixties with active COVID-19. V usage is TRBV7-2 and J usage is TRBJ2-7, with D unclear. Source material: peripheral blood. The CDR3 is CASSHKGVRSHYEQYF. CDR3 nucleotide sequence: TGTGCCAGCAGCCACAAAGGCGTTCGGAGCCACTACGAGCAGTACTTC.